A single sample gave rise to the 10 T cell receptor beta chains below, sequenced in a study of shared clonotypes between healthy human individuals. Sequencing was performed with immunoSEQ multiplex PCR; in TCRdb, only in-frame clones are kept and a portion is missing. Of 600,000 to 700,000 clones in the sample, 73% were seen once. The specimen was memory CD4+ T cells sorted from blood. Subset reported: CD45RA-negative fraction. The receptors were gathered from a woman aged 25 to 39 in good health.

This sequence joins TRBV20-1 and TRBJ2-1; D is ambiguous. There are 11 residues in the CDR3. Deletions cut 4 bases from V and 9 bases from J, with 10 bases between. Germline CDR1 is DFQATT and CDR2 is SNEGSKA (reference sequence). The CDR3 spells CSATLGAEQFF. CDR3 coding DNA: TGCAGTGCTACTCTTGGAGCTGAGCAGTTCTTC.

Only a few counts were recorded for this clone. The chain joins TRBV28 to TRBJ2-7; 7 positions match TRBD2. Germline V lookup: CDR1 MDHEN, CDR2 SYDVKM. There are 13 residues in the CDR3. The V and J ends lost 6 bases and 7 bases, in that order; junction bases with no gene match: 9. The CDR3 DNA sequence: TGTGCCAGCAGCTCCCGGGGGGAGGGGGAGCAGTACTTC. It specifies CASSSRGEGEQYF.

The chain couples TRBV5-1 to TRBJ1-1, with a weak D call TRBD1 (5 bases). Between the trimmed V and J ends, which lost 1 base and 5 bases, there was a span of 21 bases. The CDR3 runs to 17 residues. From germline, CDR1 is SGHRS and CDR2 YFSETQ. In DNA form, the CDR3 reads TGCGCCAGCAGCTTGACACCAAAAGGGCGGGGGAGGACTGAAGCTTTCTTT. Protein: CASSLTPKGRGRTEAFF. The full variable domain, its missing parts supplied by reference TRBV5-1 and TRBJ1-1, is KAGVTQTPRYLIKTRGQQVTLSCSPISGHRSVSWYQQTPGQGLQFLFEYFSETQRNKGNFPGRFSGRQFSNSRSEMNVSTLELGDSALYLCASSLTPKGRGRTEAFFGQGTRLTVV.

In regard to this clone: The same CDR3 is also encoded by other DNA sequences in this sample. V and J are TRBV7-2 and TRBJ2-5; D gene unclear. CDR1 and CDR2 (germline): SGHTA, FQGNSA. This CDR3 contains 15 residues. Trimming left V 1 base short and J 1 base short, with 10 bases between. Here the CDR3 reads CASSLVGAAQETQYF. The CDR3 DNA sequence: TGTGCCAGCAGCTTAGTAGGCGCAGCCCAAGAGACCCAGTACTTC.

Note on this clone: This specimen includes other DNA sequences encoding the same CDR3. The chain joins TRBV7-2 to TRBJ2-5; tentatively, D is TRBD1 (5 bases). The germline V gene has CDR1 SGHTA and CDR2 FQGNSA. This CDR3 has 14 residues. The ends were cut back, 0 bases at V and 4 bases at J, with 9 bases in the middle. The CDR3 here is CASSLAGRGETQYF. The CDR3 nucleotides read TGTGCCAGCAGCTTAGCGGGAAGGGGAGAGACCCAGTACTTC.

The rearrangement joins TRBV12-5 to TRBJ2-3; TRBD2 matches at 10 bases. Trimming at V came to 4 bases and at J to 7 bases, leaving 8 bases not matched to a gene. Germline CDR1 reads LGHNT; CDR2 reads FRNRAP. This CDR3 region has 15 residues. DNA for the CDR3: TGTGCTAGTGGTTCATTAGCGGGAGGTCCGAATACGCAGTATTTT. Translated: CASGSLAGGPNTQYF.

The chain is built from TRBV4-2 and TRBJ2-7; 8 positions agree with TRBD1. CDR3 length: 16 residues. Germline values: CDR1 LGHNA, CDR2 YNFKEQ. V lost 1 base to trimming and J lost 4 bases; unmatched junction nucleotides: 9. The CDR3 nucleotides read TGTGCCAGCAGCCAAGGGAACAGGGGGGACCTTTACGAGCAGTACTTC. Translating gives CASSQGNRGDLYEQYF.

The genes are TRBV7-2 and TRBJ1-4; D uncertain. The CDR3 loop spans 14 amino acids. V gave up 6 bases and J gave up 5 bases, with 13 bases separating them. From germline, CDR1 is SGHTA and CDR2 FQGNSA. The CDR3 protein is CASSPPFQNEKLFF. The CDR3, as DNA: TGTGCCAGCAGTCCGCCGTTCCAGAATGAAAAACTGTTTTTT.

The V and J genes are TRBV4-1 and TRBJ1-1, with D uncertain. CDR3 size: 18 residues. The V end lost 1 base, the J end lost 0 bases, and 18 bases lay between the germline ends. Per germline, CDR1 MGHRA and CDR2 YSYEKL. The CDR3 DNA reads as TGCGCCAGCAGCCAAGCTGGCGTTTTTGGGGATTTGAACACTGAAGCTTTCTTT. This translates into CASSQAGVFGDLNTEAFF.

Comments on this clone: Other DNA sequences within the sample encode an identical CDR3. The rearrangement links TRBV5-1 to TRBJ1-2; D ambiguous. Per germline, CDR1 SGHRS and CDR2 YFSETQ. This CDR3 is 14 amino acids long. V lost 3 bases and J lost 2, with 11 bases in between. The CDR3 bases are TGCGCCAGCAGCTCACGGACGGGCAACTATGGCTACACCTTC. Translated: CASSSRTGNYGYTF.